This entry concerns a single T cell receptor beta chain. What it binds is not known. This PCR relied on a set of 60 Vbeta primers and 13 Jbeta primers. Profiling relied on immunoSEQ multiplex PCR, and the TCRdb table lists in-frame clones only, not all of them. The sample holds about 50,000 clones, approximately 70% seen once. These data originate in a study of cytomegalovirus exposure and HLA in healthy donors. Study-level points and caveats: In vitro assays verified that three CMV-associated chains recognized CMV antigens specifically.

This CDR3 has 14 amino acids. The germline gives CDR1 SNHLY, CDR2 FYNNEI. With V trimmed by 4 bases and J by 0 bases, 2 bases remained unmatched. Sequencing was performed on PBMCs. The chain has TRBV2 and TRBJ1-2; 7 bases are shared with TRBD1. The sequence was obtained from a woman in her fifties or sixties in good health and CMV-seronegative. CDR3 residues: CASSGDSTNYGYTF. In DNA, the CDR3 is TGTGCCAGCAGTGGGGACAGCACTAACTATGGCTACACCTTC.